The rows below give T cell receptor beta chains drawn from one sample of a study of CD8 T cells in ankylosing spondylitis. TCRdb processed the 5' RACE reads anew with MiXCR; each CDR3 protein has one entry. The table shows about 700,000 distinct CDR3 sequences, with 15% to 20% occurring only once. Input material: blood, either unsorted or a sorted T cell fraction (not recorded which). These receptors were obtained from a male donor with ankylosing spondylitis. Each CDR3 is given without its conserved first and last residue. A D gene is named only where the DNA matches it firmly. Only part of the rows carry a size: once, few, many, or a class if the clone is expanded.

clone size	CDR3 length	V gene	D gene	J gene	CDR3 protein
many	12	TRBV20-1	NA	TRBJ1-1	SAREFTMNTEAF
NA	11	TRBV29-1	TRBD2	TRBJ2-3	SVVAGGPYTQY
NA	17	TRBV4-3	TRBD1	TRBJ2-7	ASSQDFTGGLSTPYEQY
NA	11	TRBV20-1	NA	TRBJ1-4	SARVGVEEKLF
NA	12	TRBV28	TRBD1	TRBJ2-2	ASWDRGHTGELF
few	15	TRBV27	NA	TRBJ1-5	ASSPEGGPSRNQPQH
NA	13	TRBV4-1	NA	TRBJ1-4	ASSQDPNTNEKLF
NA	12	TRBV7-2	TRBD2	TRBJ2-7	ASTQSGLAGEQY
NA	13	TRBV28	TRBD2	TRBJ2-3	ASSSRVAGTDTQY
NA	15	TRBV20-1	TRBD1	TRBJ2-3	SARANVDRGLTDTQY
few	11	TRBV4-1	TRBD1	TRBJ2-4	ASSPQGENIQY
few	12	TRBV14	NA	TRBJ2-3	ASSQSLKTDTQY
few	14	TRBV7-9	NA	TRBJ2-1	ASSLVGGASDNEQF
NA	12	TRBV11-3	TRBD2	TRBJ2-7	ASSSRTRYYEQY
few	13	TRBV7-6	TRBD1	TRBJ1-1	ASSLAPGGSTEAF
NA	11	TRBV20-1	NA	TRBJ1-1	SGTPPGNTEAF
few	18	TRBV5-1	NA	TRBJ2-2	ASSLDVPSPRQTFLGELF
many	12	TRBV7-2	NA	TRBJ2-7	ASSLGEKGYEQY
few	12	TRBV30	TRBD2	TRBJ2-1	AWSVRGVRDEQF
NA	14	TRBV4-3	NA	TRBJ2-1	ASSQPPRSSYNEQF
few	14	TRBV20-1	TRBD1	TRBJ2-2	SARDPGQGGTGELF
many	13	TRBV29-1	NA	TRBJ2-4	SVAVQHGAKNIQY
many	14	TRBV3-1	NA	TRBJ2-1	ASSLPGTLQPHEQF
few	11	TRBV6-1	TRBD1	TRBJ1-6	ASIGTENSPLH
few	15	TRBV5-1	NA	TRBJ1-3	ASSLDIQDRSGNTIY
NA	13	TRBV7-2	TRBD2	TRBJ2-1	ASSLKPSGGRVQF
NA	13	TRBV5-1	NA	TRBJ1-5	ASSRTGDSNQPQH
NA	14	TRBV4-1	NA	TRBJ2-4	ASSHDGTKAKNIQY